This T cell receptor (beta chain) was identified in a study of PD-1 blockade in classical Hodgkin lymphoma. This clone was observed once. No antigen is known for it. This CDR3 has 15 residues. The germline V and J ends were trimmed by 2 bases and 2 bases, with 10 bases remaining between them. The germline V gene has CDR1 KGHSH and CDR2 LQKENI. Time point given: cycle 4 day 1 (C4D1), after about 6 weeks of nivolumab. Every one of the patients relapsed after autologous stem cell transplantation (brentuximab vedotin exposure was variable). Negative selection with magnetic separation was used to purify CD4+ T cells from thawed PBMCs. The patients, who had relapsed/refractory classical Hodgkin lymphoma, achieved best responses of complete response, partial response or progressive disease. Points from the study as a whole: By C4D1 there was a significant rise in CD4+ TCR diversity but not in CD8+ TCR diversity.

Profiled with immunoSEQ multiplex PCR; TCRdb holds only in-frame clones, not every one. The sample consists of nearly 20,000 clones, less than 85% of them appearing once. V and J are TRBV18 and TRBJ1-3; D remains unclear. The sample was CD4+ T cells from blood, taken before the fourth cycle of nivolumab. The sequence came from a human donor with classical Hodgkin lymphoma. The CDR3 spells CASSPRESTGNTIYF. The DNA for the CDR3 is TGTGCCAGCTCACCAAGGGAGTCTACTGGAAACACCATATATTTT.